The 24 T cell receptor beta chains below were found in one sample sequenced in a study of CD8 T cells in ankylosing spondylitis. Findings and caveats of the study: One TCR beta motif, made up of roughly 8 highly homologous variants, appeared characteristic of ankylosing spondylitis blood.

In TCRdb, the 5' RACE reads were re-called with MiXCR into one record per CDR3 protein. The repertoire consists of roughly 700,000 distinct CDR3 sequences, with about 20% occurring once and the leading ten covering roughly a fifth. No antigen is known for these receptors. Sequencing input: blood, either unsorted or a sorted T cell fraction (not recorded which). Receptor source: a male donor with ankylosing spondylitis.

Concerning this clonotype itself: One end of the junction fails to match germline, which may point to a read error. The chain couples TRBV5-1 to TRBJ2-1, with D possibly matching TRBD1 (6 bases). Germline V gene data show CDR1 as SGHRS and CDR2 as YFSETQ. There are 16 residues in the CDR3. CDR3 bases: TGCGCCAGCACCTTGGACGGACAGAGCTCCTACAATGAGCAGTTCTTC. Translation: CASTLDGQSSYNEQFF.

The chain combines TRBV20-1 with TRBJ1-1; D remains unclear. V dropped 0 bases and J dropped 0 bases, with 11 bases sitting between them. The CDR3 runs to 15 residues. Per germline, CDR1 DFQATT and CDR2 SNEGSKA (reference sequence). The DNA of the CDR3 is TGCAGTGCTAGAGATTCAGTTTCGATGAACACTGAAGCTTTCTTT. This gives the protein CSARDSVSMNTEAFF.

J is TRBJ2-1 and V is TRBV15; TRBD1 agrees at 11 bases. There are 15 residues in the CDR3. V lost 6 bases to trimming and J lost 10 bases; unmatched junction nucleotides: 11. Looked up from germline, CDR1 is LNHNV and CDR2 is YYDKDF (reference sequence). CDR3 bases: TGTGCCACCAGAGGAGGGACAGGGGGGTGGTACGAGCAGTTCTTC. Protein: CATRGGTGGWYEQFF.

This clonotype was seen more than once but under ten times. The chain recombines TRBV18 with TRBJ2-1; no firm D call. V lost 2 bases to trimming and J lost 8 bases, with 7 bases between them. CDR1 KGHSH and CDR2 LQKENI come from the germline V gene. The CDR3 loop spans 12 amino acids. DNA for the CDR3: TGTGCCAGCTCACCAATCCCGGATGAGCAGTTCTTC. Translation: CASSPIPDEQFF.

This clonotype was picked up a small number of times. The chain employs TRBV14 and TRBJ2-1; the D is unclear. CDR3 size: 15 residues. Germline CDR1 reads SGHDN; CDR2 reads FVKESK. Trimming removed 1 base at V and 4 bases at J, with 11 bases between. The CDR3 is CASSQGLLGYNEQFF. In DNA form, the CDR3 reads TGTGCCAGCAGCCAAGGACTCTTGGGTTACAATGAGCAGTTCTTC.

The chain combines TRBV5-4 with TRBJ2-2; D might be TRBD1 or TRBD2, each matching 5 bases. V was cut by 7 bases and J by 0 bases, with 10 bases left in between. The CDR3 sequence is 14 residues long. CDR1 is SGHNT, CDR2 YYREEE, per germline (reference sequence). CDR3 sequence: CASEQGANTGELFF. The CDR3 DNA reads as TGTGCCAGCGAGCAGGGAGCGAACACCGGGGAGCTGTTTTTT.

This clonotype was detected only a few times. The CDR3 is CASSPALAGEQFF. CDR3 DNA sequence: TGTGCCAGCAGTCCGGCCCTAGCTGGGGAGCAGTTCTTC. The chain combines TRBV12-3 or TRBV12-4 with TRBJ2-1, with D possibly being TRBD2 (5 bases). There are 13 residues in the CDR3. With 5 bases removed from V and 10 bases from J, the gap between germline ends came to 15 bases.

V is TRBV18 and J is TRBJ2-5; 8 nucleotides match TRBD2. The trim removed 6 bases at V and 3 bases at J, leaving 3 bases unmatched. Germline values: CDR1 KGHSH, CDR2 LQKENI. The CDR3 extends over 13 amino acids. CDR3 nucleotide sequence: TGTGCCAGCTCCGGGACTAGAAAAGAGACCCAGTACTTC. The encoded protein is CASSGTRKETQYF.

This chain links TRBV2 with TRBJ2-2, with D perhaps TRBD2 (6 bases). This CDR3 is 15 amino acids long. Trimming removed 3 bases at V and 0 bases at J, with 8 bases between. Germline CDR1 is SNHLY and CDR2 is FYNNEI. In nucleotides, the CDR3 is TGTGCCAGCAGTGAGGGAGGAACGAACACCGGGGAGCTGTTTTTT. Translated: CASSEGGTNTGELFF.

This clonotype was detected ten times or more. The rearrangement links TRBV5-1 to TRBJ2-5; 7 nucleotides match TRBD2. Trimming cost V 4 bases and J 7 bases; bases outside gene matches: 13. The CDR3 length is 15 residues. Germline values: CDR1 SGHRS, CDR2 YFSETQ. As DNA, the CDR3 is TGCGCCAGCAGCACAGTCCCCGATTGGGAGGGGACCCAGTACTTC. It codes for CASSTVPDWEGTQYF. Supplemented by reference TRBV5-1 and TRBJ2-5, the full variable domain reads KAGVTQTPRYLIKTRGQQVTLSCSPISGHRSVSWYQQTPGQGLQFLFEYFSETQRNKGNFPGRFSGRQFSNSRSEMNVSTLELGDSALYLCASSTVPDWEGTQYFGPGTRLLVL.

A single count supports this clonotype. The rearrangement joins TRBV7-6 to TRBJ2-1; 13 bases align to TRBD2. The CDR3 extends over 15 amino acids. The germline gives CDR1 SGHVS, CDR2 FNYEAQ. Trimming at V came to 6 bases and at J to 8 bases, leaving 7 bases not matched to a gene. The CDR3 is CASRELAGGMDEQFF. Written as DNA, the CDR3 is TGTGCCAGCAGAGAACTAGCGGGAGGGATGGATGAGCAGTTCTTC.

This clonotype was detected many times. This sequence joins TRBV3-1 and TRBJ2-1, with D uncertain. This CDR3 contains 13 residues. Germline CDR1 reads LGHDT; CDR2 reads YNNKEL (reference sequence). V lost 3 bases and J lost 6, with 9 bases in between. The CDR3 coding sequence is TGTGCCAGCAGCCATTCGGCGGCCAATGAGCAGTTCTTC. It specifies CASSHSAANEQFF.

CDR3: CSERVTGGAYNEQFF. CDR3 sequence (DNA): TGCAGCGAACGGGTGACAGGGGGCGCCTACAATGAGCAGTTCTTC. The rearrangement links TRBV29-1 to TRBJ2-1; TRBD1 agrees at 10 bases. Germline lookup yields CDR1 SQVTM and CDR2 ANQGSEA. The CDR3 is 15 amino acids. Losses at the gene ends were 7 bases for V and 2 bases for J; bases not matched to a gene: 8.

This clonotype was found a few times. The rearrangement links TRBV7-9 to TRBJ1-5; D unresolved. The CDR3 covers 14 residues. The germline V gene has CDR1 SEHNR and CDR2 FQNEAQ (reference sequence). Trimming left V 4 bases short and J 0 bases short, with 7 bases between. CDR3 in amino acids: CASSSVNSNQPQHF. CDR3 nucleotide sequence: TGTGCCAGCAGCTCTGTCAATAGCAATCAGCCCCAGCATTTT.

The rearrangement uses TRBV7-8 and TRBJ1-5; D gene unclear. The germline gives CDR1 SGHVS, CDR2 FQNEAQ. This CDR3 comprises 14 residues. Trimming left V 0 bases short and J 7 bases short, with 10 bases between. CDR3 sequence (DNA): TGTGCCAGCAGCTTAGCGGCAGGTGAGCAGCCCCAGCATTTT. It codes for CASSLAAGEQPQHF.

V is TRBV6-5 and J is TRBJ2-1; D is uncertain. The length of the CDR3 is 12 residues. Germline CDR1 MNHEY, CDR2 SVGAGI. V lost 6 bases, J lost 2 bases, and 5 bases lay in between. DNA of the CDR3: TGTGCCAGCAGGGCCCCCTACAATGAGCAGTTCTTC. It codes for CASRAPYNEQFF.

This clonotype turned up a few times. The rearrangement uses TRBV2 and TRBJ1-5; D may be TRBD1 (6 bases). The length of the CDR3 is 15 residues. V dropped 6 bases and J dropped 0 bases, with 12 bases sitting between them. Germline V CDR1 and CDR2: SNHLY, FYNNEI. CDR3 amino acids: CASRGDTHSNQPQHF. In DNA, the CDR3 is TGTGCCAGCAGGGGGGACACCCATAGCAATCAGCCCCAGCATTTT.

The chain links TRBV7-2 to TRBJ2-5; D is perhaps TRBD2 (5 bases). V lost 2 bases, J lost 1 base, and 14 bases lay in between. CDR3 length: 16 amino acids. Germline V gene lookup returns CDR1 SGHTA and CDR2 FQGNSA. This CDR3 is CASSLRGQAIQETQYF. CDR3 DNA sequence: TGTGCCAGCAGCTTACGCGGGCAGGCGATCCAAGAGACCCAGTACTTC.

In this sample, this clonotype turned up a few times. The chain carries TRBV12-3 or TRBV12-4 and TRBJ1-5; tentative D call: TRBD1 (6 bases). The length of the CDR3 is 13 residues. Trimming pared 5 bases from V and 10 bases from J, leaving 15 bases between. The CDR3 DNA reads TGTGCCAGCAGTCCCACAGGGTTTGAACCCCAGCATTTT. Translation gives CASSPTGFEPQHF.

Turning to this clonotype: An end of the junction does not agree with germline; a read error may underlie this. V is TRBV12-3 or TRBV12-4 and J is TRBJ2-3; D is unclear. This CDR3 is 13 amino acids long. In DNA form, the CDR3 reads TGTGCCTGCAGTTTTTATGTTGCAGATACGCAGTATTTT. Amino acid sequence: CACSFYVADTQYF.

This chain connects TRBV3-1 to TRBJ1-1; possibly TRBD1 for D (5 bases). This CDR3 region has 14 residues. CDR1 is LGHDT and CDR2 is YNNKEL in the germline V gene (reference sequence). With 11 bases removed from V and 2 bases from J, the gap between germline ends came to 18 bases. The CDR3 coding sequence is TGTGCCGCAGGGAGAGGGGTCACCAACACTGAAGCTTTCTTT. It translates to CAAGRGVTNTEAFF.

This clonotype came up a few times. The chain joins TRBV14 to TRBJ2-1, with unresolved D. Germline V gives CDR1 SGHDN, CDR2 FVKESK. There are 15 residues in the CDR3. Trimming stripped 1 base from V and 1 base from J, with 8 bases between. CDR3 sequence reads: CASSQGFASYNEQFF. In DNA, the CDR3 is TGTGCCAGCAGCCAAGGGTTCGCATCCTACAATGAGCAGTTCTTC.

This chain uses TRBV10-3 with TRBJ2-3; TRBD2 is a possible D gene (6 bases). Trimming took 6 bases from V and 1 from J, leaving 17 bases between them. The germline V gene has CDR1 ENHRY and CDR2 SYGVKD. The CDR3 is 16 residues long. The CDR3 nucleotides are TGTGCCATCAGCTCTAGCGCCGACTCCCGCACAGATACGCAGTATTTT. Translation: CAISSSADSRTDTQYF.

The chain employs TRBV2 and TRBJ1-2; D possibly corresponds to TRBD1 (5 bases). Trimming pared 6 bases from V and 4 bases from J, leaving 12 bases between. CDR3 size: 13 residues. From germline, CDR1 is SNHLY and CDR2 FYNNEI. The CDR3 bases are TGTGCCAGCAGGGCAGGGCCATCCTATGGCTACACCTTC. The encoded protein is CASRAGPSYGYTF.